Each of the 9 T cell receptor beta chains below was sequenced from the same sample in a study of cytomegalovirus exposure and HLA in healthy donors. The PCR had 60 Vbeta and 13 Jbeta primers. TCRdb's table, derived via immunoSEQ multiplex PCR, lists solely in-frame clones and lacks some. The repertoire consists of under 200,000 clones, with around 80% occurring once and the leading ten covering 1%. The material sequenced was PBMCs. Receptors were obtained from a woman aged 45-59 years in good health and CMV-seropositive.

V is TRBV7-9 and J is TRBJ2-5; 7 nucleotides align to TRBD1. The germline CDR1 and CDR2 sequences are SEHNR and FQNEAQ (reference sequence). This CDR3 comprises 15 residues. V shed 2 bases and J 2 bases; nucleotides not matched to a gene: 5. The CDR3 reads CASSLFGTEQETQYF. The CDR3 DNA reads as TGTGCCAGCAGCTTATTTGGGACAGAGCAAGAGACCCAGTACTTC.

This CDR3 reads CASSVGGGAEYGYTF. The CDR3 bases are TGTGCCAGCAGCGTAGGGGGGGGCGCGGAATATGGCTACACCTTC. The rearrangement uses TRBV9 and TRBJ1-2; perhaps TRBD1 as D (6 bases). CDR1 and CDR2 from the germline V gene are SGDLS and YYNGEE. V lost 0 bases and J 5 bases, leaving 14 bases between the germline ends. The CDR3 contains 15 residues.

CDR3 bases: TGTGCCAGCAGTTACGACGTAGCGGGGAGAGATACGCAGTATTTT. This encodes CASSYDVAGRDTQYF. The V call is TRBV6-5, the J call TRBJ2-3, with TRBD2 identical over 8 bases. The CDR3 has 15 residues. CDR1 is MNHEY, CDR2 SVGAGI, per germline. The V segment lost 2 bases and the J segment 5 bases; nucleotides outside the gene matches: 6.

V usage is TRBV7-2 and J usage is TRBJ2-3; tentatively, D is TRBD2 (6 bases). The germline V and J ends were trimmed by 6 bases and 0 bases, with 16 bases remaining between them. Germline CDR1 SGHTA, CDR2 FQGNSA. The CDR3 has 16 amino acids. The CDR3 sequence is CASRLNSGTSTDTQYF. CDR3 DNA: TGTGCCAGCAGGCTTAATAGCGGAACTAGCACAGATACGCAGTATTTT.

The V and J genes are TRBV19 and TRBJ1-1; D remains ambiguous. The V end was cut by 1 base, the J end by 1 base, with 7 bases between. CDR1 and CDR2 from the germline V gene are LNHDA and SQIVND (reference sequence). This CDR3 is 14 amino acids long. DNA for the CDR3: TGTGCCAGTAGTATAGGTCCGGGGAACACTGAAGCTTTCTTT. This codes for CASSIGPGNTEAFF.

This sequence joins TRBV2 and TRBJ2-5; 7 nucleotides align to TRBD1. After removal of 6 bases from V and 5 bases from J, the junction contained 6 bases not matched to a gene. Germline CDR1 SNHLY, CDR2 FYNNEI. The CDR3 extends over 13 amino acids. For the CDR3, the DNA is TGTGCCAGCAGAAGGACAGGCCGGGAGACCCAGTACTTC. It is translated as CASRRTGRETQYF. The full variable domain, completed using reference TRBV2 and TRBJ2-5, is EPEVTQTPSHQVTQMGQEVILRCVPISNHLYFYWYRQILGQKVEFLVSFYNNEISEKSEIFDDQFSVERPDGSNFTLKIRSTKLEDSAMYFCASRRTGRETQYFGPGTRLLVL.

V and J are TRBV5-4 and TRBJ2-3; D might be TRBD2 (5 bases). CDR3 length: 13 residues. The V and J ends lost 1 base and 6 bases respectively, with 9 bases between them. Per the germline V gene, CDR1 is SGHNT and CDR2 is YYREEE (reference sequence). The chain's CDR3 is CASSLSGDDTQYF. Here the CDR3 DNA reads TGTGCCAGCAGCTTGTCCGGGGATGATACGCAGTATTTT.

This chain uses TRBV9 with TRBJ1-4; the match to TRBD1 covers 12 bases. CDR3 length: 15 residues. CDR1 is SGDLS and CDR2 is YYNGEE in the germline V gene. V lost 0 bases and J lost 11; bases outside the gene matches: 5. As DNA, the CDR3 is TGTGCCAGCAGCGTAGAAGGGACAGGGGGCCAGAAACTGTTTTTT. Its protein product is CASSVEGTGGQKLFF.

This clone was picked up one time. The chain is built from TRBV5-1 and TRBJ2-2, with D maybe TRBD2 (5 bases). Germline V gene data show CDR1 as SGHRS and CDR2 as YFSETQ. The CDR3 sequence is 15 residues long. V lost 0 bases, J lost 0 bases, and 6 bases lay in between. CDR3 bases: TGCGCCAGCAGCTTGGAGGGAGCGAACACCGGGGAGCTGTTTTTT. This translates into CASSLEGANTGELFF. Combining the CDR3 with reference TRBV5-1 and TRBJ2-2 gives the whole variable domain KAGVTQTPRYLIKTRGQQVTLSCSPISGHRSVSWYQQTPGQGLQFLFEYFSETQRNKGNFPGRFSGRQFSNSRSEMNVSTLELGDSALYLCASSLEGANTGELFFGEGSRLTVL.